The rows below give T cell receptor beta chains drawn from one sample of a study of T cell responses to AZD1222 COVID-19 vaccine. The data were produced by immunoSEQ multiplex PCR, yet TCRdb's version contains in-frame clones alone and is incomplete. The sample holds some 130,000 clones; 70% to 90% are singletons and the top ten take 1.9%. The sequencing used peripheral blood, collected on day 0 of AZD1222 vaccination. Every receptor here comes from an adult in good health. Each CDR3 is given with its conserved first and last residue. The D gene is left open where the match is weak. Rows may omit the clone size; those that give it use once, few, many or a size class.

v_call	clone_size	d_call	j_call	cdr3_nt	cdr3_aa
TRBV5-4	NA	TRBD1	TRBJ1-2	TGTGCCAGCAGCATTACCGGGACAGGGAATCGGTATGGCTACACCTTC	CASSITGTGNRYGYTF
TRBV5-4	NA	NA	TRBJ1-6	TGTGCCAGCAGCTTGGGCGCGGGCCGAGCGGGTTCACCCCTCCACTTT	CASSLGAGRAGSPLHF
TRBV11-3	NA	NA	TRBJ2-2	TGTGCCAGCAGCTTAGGTACCGCGAACACCGGGGAGCTGTTTTTT	CASSLGTANTGELFF
TRBV27	NA	TRBD1	TRBJ1-5	TGTGCCAGCAGTCAGGGGGCTGGCAATCAGCCCCAGCATTTT	CASSQGAGNQPQHF
TRBV7-2	NA	TRBD1	TRBJ2-6	TGTGCCAGCAGCTTAAAACAGGGGAGACTTACTGGGGCCAACGTCCTGACTTTC	CASSLKQGRLTGANVLTF
TRBV30	few	TRBD1	TRBJ1-6	TGTGCCTGGAGTGTACGAGACAGGGGATCACCCCTCCACTTT	CAWSVRDRGSPLHF
TRBV20-1	NA	NA	TRBJ2-6	TGCAGTGCTAGTTCGGGACACCTCTCTGGGGCCAACGTCCTGACTTTC	CSASSGHLSGANVLTF
TRBV24-1	NA	TRBD1	TRBJ2-1	TGTGCCACCAGTGATGGCGGGACAGGGTCCAATGAGCAGTTCTTC	CATSDGGTGSNEQFF
TRBV6-5	NA	NA	TRBJ1-1	TGTGCCAGCAGTTACGTAAGACAAAAAAACACTGAAGCTTTCTTT	CASSYVRQKNTEAFF
TRBV5-6	few	NA	TRBJ1-3	TGTGCCAGCAGCTTGGGGCGTGGTCCAGGGGCTGGAAACACCATATATTTT	CASSLGRGPGAGNTIYF
TRBV27	NA	NA	TRBJ2-7	TGTGCCAGCAGTACGAGACATCAGAGCTACGAGCAGTACTTC	CASSTRHQSYEQYF
TRBV28	NA	NA	TRBJ2-7	TGTGCCAGCAGTGACTCTGGGGTTTCATGGGAGCAGTACTTC	CASSDSGVSWEQYF
TRBV30	once	NA	TRBJ2-7	TGTGCCTTGAGAGGGCAGGAGACCTACGAGCAGTACTTC	CALRGQETYEQYF